The 16 T cell receptor beta chains presented below share a single source sample, sequenced in a study of control samples from healthy donors and cancer patients. TCRdb's copy holds only in-frame clones and misses some; the assay was immunoSEQ multiplex PCR. The table lists around 110,000 clones, over 90% of them singletons. What was sequenced was blood. These receptors originate from a man younger than 45 in good health.

The genes are TRBV7-9 and TRBJ1-2; D not certain. V was pared by 2 bases and J by 3 bases, with 10 bases between. The CDR3 is made up of 14 amino acids. Per germline, CDR1 SEHNR and CDR2 FQNEAQ (reference sequence). The CDR3 bases are TGTGCCAGCAGCTTACCAGCCTGGGACTATGGCTACACCTTC. As protein: CASSLPAWDYGYTF. Full variable domain (missing parts from reference TRBV7-9 and TRBJ1-2): DTGVSQNPRHKITKRGQNVTFRCDPISEHNRLYWYRQTLGQGPEFLTYFQNEAQLEKSRLLSDRFSAERPKGSFSTLEIQRTEQGDSAMYLCASSLPAWDYGYTFGSGTRLTVV.

This clone was found once. The CDR3 region has the DNA TGTGCCAGCAGCCCATCGGGCAGGATAAATCAGCCCCAGCATTTT. The encoded protein is CASSPSGRINQPQHF. The chain carries TRBV5-6 and TRBJ1-5, with unresolved D. The CDR3 sequence is 15 residues long. The germline V gene encodes CDR1 SGHDT and CDR2 YYEEEE. Trimming took 4 bases from V and 4 from J, leaving 15 bases between them.

V usage is TRBV28 and J usage is TRBJ2-7; no definite D call. The V end lost 3 bases, the J end lost 1 base, and 13 bases lay between the germline ends. The length of the CDR3 is 15 residues. Germline assignment: CDR1 MDHEN and CDR2 SYDVKM. The CDR3: CASSLIPGRSYEQYF. The CDR3, as DNA: TGTGCCAGCAGTTTGATCCCTGGGCGGTCCTACGAGCAGTACTTC. Full variable domain (remainder filled in from reference TRBV28 and TRBJ2-7): DVKVTQSSRYLVKRTGEKVFLECVQDMDHENMFWYRQDPGLGLRLIYFSYDVKMKEKGDIPEGYSVSREKKERFSLILESASTNQTSMYLCASSLIPGRSYEQYFGPGTRLTVT.

This rearrangement joins TRBV3-1 (or the pseudogene TRBV3-2) to TRBJ1-3; TRBD1 is a possible D gene (6 bases). This CDR3 is built from 14 residues. Germline lookup yields CDR1 LGHDT and CDR2 YNNKEL (reference sequence). The V end was cut by 4 bases, the J end by 0 bases, with 7 bases between. In DNA form, the CDR3 reads TGTGCCAGCAGCCTCAGGGGCTCTGGAAACACCATATATTTT. Its translation is CASSLRGSGNTIYF.

This clone was found once. This specimen includes other DNA sequences encoding the same CDR3. The V and J genes are TRBV9 and TRBJ1-3, with D unresolved. The CDR3 is made up of 13 amino acids. V lost 0 bases and J 1 base, leaving 2 bases between the germline ends. Germline V gives CDR1 SGDLS, CDR2 YYNGEE. CDR3 nucleotide sequence: TGTGCCAGCAGCGTAGGTTCTGGAAACACCATATATTTT. It specifies CASSVGSGNTIYF.

V gene TRBV10-3 combines with J gene TRBJ1-1; the D is unclear. The CDR3 contains 15 residues. Deletions cut 0 bases from V and 2 bases from J, with 10 bases between. Germline CDR1 ENHRY, CDR2 SYGVKD. The CDR3 loop reads CAISESEVLNTEAFF. In nucleotides, the CDR3 is TGTGCCATCAGTGAGTCTGAGGTCCTTAACACTGAAGCTTTCTTT.

This clone was seen a single time. The chain joins TRBV27 to TRBJ2-7, with TRBD1 identical over 12 bases. This CDR3 has 15 amino acids. Germline CDR1 is MNHEY and CDR2 is SMNVEV (reference sequence). V was clipped by 5 bases and J by 5 bases; unmatched bases: 7. The CDR3, as DNA: TGTGCCAGCAGTCCACGGGACAGGGGGCTTGACGAGCAGTACTTC. Its protein product is CASSPRDRGLDEQYF.

V and J are TRBV2 and TRBJ1-4; D is ambiguous. Trimming stripped 5 bases from V and 5 bases from J, with 9 bases between. The germline V gene encodes CDR1 SNHLY and CDR2 FYNNEI. CDR3 length equals 13 residues. For the CDR3, the DNA is TGTGCCAGCAGTACAGACATGAATGAAAAACTGTTTTTT. Its protein is CASSTDMNEKLFF.

The chain combines TRBV7-9 with TRBJ2-7; 10 bases map to TRBD1. The V and J ends lost 5 bases and 11 bases, in that order; junction bases with no gene match: 15. Germline loops: CDR1 SEHNR, CDR2 FQNEAQ (reference sequence). This CDR3 region has 15 residues. The CDR3 loop is CASSPRDRGPTGKYF. The CDR3 bases are TGTGCCAGCAGCCCCCGGGACAGGGGCCCCACAGGGAAGTACTTC.

Only one count was recorded for this clone. The chain employs TRBV5-1 and TRBJ1-2; D remains ambiguous. Looked up from germline, CDR1 is SGHRS and CDR2 is YFSETQ. This CDR3 has 13 amino acids. Trimming shortened V by 4 bases and J by 5 bases, and 12 bases separated the two germline ends. CDR3 protein: CASSTGRTYGYTF. The CDR3 DNA sequence: TGCGCCAGCAGCACCGGACGGACGTATGGCTACACCTTC.

The chain has TRBV6-5 and TRBJ2-1, with D tentatively TRBD2 (5 bases). V was cut by 6 bases and J by 3 bases, with 9 bases left in between. In germline, CDR1 is MNHEY, CDR2 SVGAGI. The CDR3 loop spans 13 amino acids. The chain's CDR3 is CASSGENYNEQFF. CDR3 DNA: TGTGCCAGCAGCGGGGAAAACTACAATGAGCAGTTCTTC.

V usage is TRBV6-1 and J usage is TRBJ1-1; no reliable D call. V was pared by 0 bases and J by 5 bases, with 13 bases between. Per germline, CDR1 MNHNS and CDR2 SASEGT. CDR3 length: 15 amino acids. The CDR3 DNA reads TGTGCCAGCAGTGAAGCGTGGTCGGGCAGGACTGAAGCTTTCTTT. Translation gives CASSEAWSGRTEAFF.

This sequence joins TRBV29-1 and TRBJ1-3; D not resolved. V dropped 7 bases and J dropped 0 bases, with 4 bases sitting between them. CDR3 size: 11 residues. CDR1 is SQVTM and CDR2 is ANQGSEA in the germline V gene. The CDR3 spells CSADSGNTIYF. Written as DNA, the CDR3 is TGCAGCGCAGACTCTGGAAACACCATATATTTT.

The chain joins TRBV5-6 to TRBJ1-6; no clear D. Germline V gene lookup returns CDR1 SGHDT and CDR2 YYEEEE. The CDR3 is 14 residues long. V shed 1 base and J shed 7 bases, with 9 bases lying between them. DNA of the CDR3: TGTGCCAGCAGCTTGCCAACGGCGAATTCACCCCTCCACTTT. Translation gives CASSLPTANSPLHF.

This rearrangement joins TRBV19 to TRBJ2-2; 8 bases are a match to TRBD1. CDR3 length: 16 residues. Looked up from germline, CDR1 is LNHDA and CDR2 is SQIVND (reference sequence). J was trimmed by 3 bases and V by 9 bases; bases with no gene match: 12. For the CDR3, the DNA is TGTGCCAGCCAGTCTAATCGACAGGGGTACACCGGGGAGCTGTTTTTT. As protein: CASQSNRQGYTGELFF.

This chain uses TRBV9 with TRBJ2-2; D not resolved. Deletions cut 0 bases from V and 8 bases from J, with 5 bases between. CDR3 length equals 12 residues. Germline V lookup: CDR1 SGDLS, CDR2 YYNGEE. Written as DNA, the CDR3 is TGTGCCAGCAGCGTAGCAGGTGGGGAGCTGTTTTTT. This gives the protein CASSVAGGELFF.